Listed here are 10 T cell receptor beta chains from one sample, sequenced in a study of blood T cell repertoires in COVID-19. The method was immunoSEQ multiplex PCR; TCRdb's version includes in-frame clones alone and lacks a portion of them. The sample gives 87,000 or so clones, around 86% of which show up once; about a sixth is in the top ten. The sequenced sample consisted of peripheral blood. Receptor source: a woman of 80 years or more with active or convalescent COVID-19.

This chain connects TRBV29-1 to TRBJ2-1, with TRBD2 matching over 10 bases. The CDR3 covers 13 residues. Trimming cost V 0 bases and J 13 bases; bases outside gene matches: 6. The germline CDR1 and CDR2 sequences are SQVTM and ANQGSEA. The CDR3 region is CSVEDVLAGAQFF. The CDR3 DNA is TGCAGCGTTGAAGATGTGCTAGCGGGGGCCCAGTTCTTC.

The chain carries TRBV30 and TRBJ1-2; the D is unclear. V was cut by 2 bases and J by 5 bases, with 12 bases left in between. The CDR3 has 13 residues. CDR1 is GTSNPN, CDR2 SVGIG, per germline (reference sequence). CDR3 nucleotide sequence: TGTGCCTGGAGTAGGAGTCCTCTTTATGGCTACACCTTC. It is translated as CAWSRSPLYGYTF.

V is TRBV2 and J is TRBJ1-2; D remains ambiguous. V shed 3 bases and J shed 0 bases, with 5 bases lying between them. Germline CDR1 and CDR2: SNHLY and FYNNEI. The CDR3 consists of 13 residues. The CDR3 loop is CASSDGANYGYTF. Written as DNA, the CDR3 is TGTGCCAGCAGTGACGGTGCTAACTATGGCTACACCTTC.

The chain recombines TRBV7-2 with TRBJ1-5; TRBD1 might be the D (6 bases). Germline V gene sequence: CDR1 SGHTA, CDR2 FQGNSA. With 8 bases removed from V and 2 bases from J, the gap between germline ends came to 19 bases. The CDR3 covers 16 residues. CDR3 DNA: TGTGCCAGCGCAAGGGGGGGGACGCGGGGCAATCAGCCCCAGCATTTT. This gives the protein CASARGGTRGNQPQHF.

The V gene is TRBV11-3, the J gene TRBJ2-7, with D perhaps TRBD1 (5 bases). The V and J ends lost 2 bases and 3 bases respectively, with 8 bases between them. Germline CDR1 reads SGHNT; CDR2 reads YENEEA. CDR3 length: 13 residues. CDR3: CASSLRQGYEQYF. CDR3 DNA: TGTGCCAGCAGCTTAAGGCAGGGCTACGAGCAGTACTTC.

The chain is built from TRBV2 and TRBJ1-3; D possibly corresponds to TRBD1 (5 bases). V lost 0 bases and J lost 1, with 16 bases in between. Germline loops: CDR1 SNHLY, CDR2 FYNNEI. The CDR3 contains 18 residues. The CDR3 DNA reads as TGTGCCAGCAGTGAAGCGCTTCAAGGGGTTGTATCTGGAAACACCATATATTTT. This codes for CASSEALQGVVSGNTIYF.

The V and J genes are TRBV3-1 (or the pseudogene TRBV3-2) and TRBJ1-4, with 7 bases aligning to TRBD1. CDR3 length: 14 amino acids. Germline loops: CDR1 LGHDT, CDR2 YNNKEL (reference sequence). V gave up 5 bases and J gave up 6 bases; unmatched junction bases: 6. The CDR3 nucleotides are TGTGCCAGCAGCGGAGACAGGGAGGATGAAAAACTGTTTTTT. Protein product: CASSGDREDEKLFF.

The V gene is TRBV6-6, the J gene TRBJ1-4; the match to TRBD1 covers 7 bases. This CDR3 is 16 amino acids long. Germline values: CDR1 MNHNY, CDR2 SVGAGI (reference sequence). The V segment lost 6 bases and the J segment 3 bases; nucleotides outside the gene matches: 10. DNA for the CDR3: TGTGCCAGCAGCCCCGGGCAGGGGGTGTCTAATGAAAAACTGTTTTTT. It codes for CASSPGQGVSNEKLFF.

The chain carries TRBV29-1 and TRBJ1-2; a possible D gene is TRBD1 (5 bases). V gave up 4 bases and J gave up 3 bases, with 12 bases separating them. The CDR3 is 13 amino acids. CDR1 is SQVTM, CDR2 ANQGSEA, per germline. The CDR3 bases are TGCAGCGTTGCCGGTGGAGGGGACTATGGCTACACCTTC. Protein product: CSVAGGGDYGYTF.

The CDR3 coding sequence is TGTGCCTGGACGGGGGGCGGATACGAGCAGTACTTC. Protein sequence: CAWTGGGYEQYF. This chain links TRBV30 with TRBJ2-7, with D perhaps TRBD2 (7 bases). Germline V gene sequence: CDR1 GTSNPN, CDR2 SVGIG (reference sequence). The ends were cut back, 4 bases at V and 4 bases at J, with 11 bases in the middle. This CDR3 region has 12 residues.